These 21 T cell receptor beta chains were all obtained from the same sample, sequenced in a study of blood T cell repertoires in COVID-19. TCRdb's table, derived via immunoSEQ multiplex PCR, lists solely in-frame clones and lacks some. The sample has hundreds of thousands of clones, around 86% seen once. The sequencing sample was made of PBMCs or T cells enriched from blood (not recorded which). These receptors were obtained from a man in his fifties or sixties who had recovered from COVID-19.

The chain combines TRBV6-2 or TRBV6-3 with TRBJ2-2; 15 nucleotides align to TRBD2. The V gene's germline CDR1 is MNHEY and CDR2 SVGEGT. CDR3 length: 20 residues. The V segment lost 6 bases and the J segment 2 bases; nucleotides outside the gene matches: 13. The CDR3 nucleotides are TGTGCCAGCAGCCACGGGGGACTAGCGGGAGGAAGAACAAACACCGGGGAGCTGTTTTTT. Its protein is CASSHGGLAGGRTNTGELFF.

The chain uses TRBV6-5 and TRBJ2-7; TRBD2 might be the D (6 bases). The CDR3 sequence is 13 residues long. The germline gives CDR1 MNHEY, CDR2 SVGAGI. Trimming took off 0 bases at V and 6 bases at J, with 9 bases between the two ends. The CDR3 nucleotides are TGTGCCAGCAGTTACTCTGGCGGGGTCGAGCAGTACTTC. Protein sequence: CASSYSGGVEQYF.

CDR3 nucleotides: TGCGCCAGCAGCTTGGACAGGGCAGTGTCCTACAATGAGCAGTTCTTC. It codes for CASSLDRAVSYNEQFF. V and J are TRBV5-1 and TRBJ2-1; weak D call: TRBD1 (6 bases). V was clipped by 0 bases and J by 1 base, with 11 bases between them. Germline V gives CDR1 SGHRS, CDR2 YFSETQ. The CDR3 length is 16 residues.

Only a few counts were recorded for this clone. The chain employs TRBV5-6 and TRBJ1-1; TRBD1 matches at 7 bases. After removal of 2 bases from V and 3 bases from J, the junction contained 4 bases not matched to a gene. The CDR3 loop spans 14 amino acids. CDR1 SGHDT and CDR2 YYEEEE come from the germline V gene. This CDR3 reads CASSFRGLDTEAFF. The DNA for the CDR3 is TGTGCCAGCAGCTTTAGGGGGCTGGACACTGAAGCTTTCTTT.

The J gene is TRBJ2-7, the V gene TRBV5-1; 8 nucleotides line up with TRBD2. The CDR3 has 15 amino acids. The trim removed 4 bases at V and 6 bases at J, leaving 12 bases unmatched. CDR1 is SGHRS, CDR2 YFSETQ, per germline. The CDR3 coding sequence is TGCGCCAGCAGCGACCCGACTAGCGATCCACTCGAGCAGTACTTC. It is translated as CASSDPTSDPLEQYF.

The rearrangement uses TRBV19 and TRBJ1-5; D perhaps matches TRBD1 (6 bases). This CDR3 has 16 amino acids. The germline CDR1 and CDR2 sequences are LNHDA and SQIVND (reference sequence). The V end lost 3 bases, the J end lost 0 bases, and 12 bases lay between the germline ends. CDR3 DNA: TGTGCCAGTAGTATGGGACAAGGGATTAGCAATCAGCCCCAGCATTTT. Amino acids: CASSMGQGISNQPQHF. The full variable domain, rest sourced from reference TRBV19 and TRBJ1-5, is DGGITQSPKYLFRKEGQNVTLSCEQNLNHDAMYWYRQDPGQGLRLIYYSQIVNDFQKGDIAEGYSVSREKKESFPLTVTSAQKNPTAFYLCASSMGQGISNQPQHFGDGTRLSIL.

This chain connects TRBV5-1 to TRBJ2-5, with 8 bases aligning to TRBD2. CDR1 and CDR2 (germline): SGHRS, YFSETQ. CDR3 size: 14 residues. The ends lost 6 bases at V and 5 bases at J; junction bases unmatched: 9. This CDR3 is CASTPGGGRETQYF. The DNA of the CDR3 is TGCGCCAGCACCCCGGGAGGGGGGCGCGAGACCCAGTACTTC. Full variable domain (rest looked up from reference TRBV5-1 and TRBJ2-5): KAGVTQTPRYLIKTRGQQVTLSCSPISGHRSVSWYQQTPGQGLQFLFEYFSETQRNKGNFPGRFSGRQFSNSRSEMNVSTLELGDSALYLCASTPGGGRETQYFGPGTRLLVL.

V and J are TRBV6-2 or TRBV6-3 and TRBJ2-1, with 12 positions matching TRBD2. V lost 6 bases and J lost 8; bases outside the gene matches: 11. CDR3 length: 16 residues. Per the germline V gene, CDR1 is MNHEY and CDR2 is SVGEGT. The CDR3 sequence: CASSNRLAGGKHEQFF. The CDR3 region has the DNA TGTGCCAGCAGCAACCGGCTAGCGGGAGGGAAACATGAGCAGTTCTTC.

V and J are TRBV5-1 and TRBJ1-3; perhaps TRBD1 as D (5 bases). The CDR3 has 16 residues. V lost 0 bases, J lost 0 bases, and 10 bases lay in between. Germline CDR1 is SGHRS and CDR2 is YFSETQ. The CDR3 nucleotides are TGCGCCAGCAGCTTGGGGGGCACCCGCTCTGGAAACACCATATATTTT. Its protein is CASSLGGTRSGNTIYF.

This CDR3 reads CSVMTSGSYEQYF. The DNA of the CDR3 is TGCAGCGTTATGACTAGCGGGAGTTATGAGCAGTACTTC. This chain connects TRBV29-1 to TRBJ2-7; 12 bases line up with TRBD2. Trimming cost V 5 bases and J 7 bases; bases outside gene matches: 6. CDR3 length: 13 amino acids. CDR1 is SQVTM, CDR2 ANQGSEA, per germline.

The V call is TRBV7-6, the J call TRBJ1-1; D not resolved. The germline gives CDR1 SGHVS, CDR2 FNYEAQ. With 8 bases removed from V and 0 bases from J, the gap between germline ends came to 19 bases. There are 16 residues in the CDR3. As DNA, the CDR3 is TGTGCCAGCGGACCACTGGGTGGGAGAGTGAACACTGAAGCTTTCTTT. As protein: CASGPLGGRVNTEAFF.

The rearrangement uses TRBV9 and TRBJ1-1; D is ambiguous. The CDR3 runs to 14 residues. Trimming took off 4 bases at V and 5 bases at J, with 15 bases between the two ends. Germline CDR1 reads SGDLS; CDR2 reads YYNGEE. The chain's CDR3 is CASSPIGGLTEAFF. CDR3 bases: TGTGCCAGCAGCCCGATTGGAGGGTTGACTGAAGCTTTCTTT.

This clone was detected once. V is TRBV19 and J is TRBJ1-5; 9 bases line up with TRBD1. Germline assignment: CDR1 LNHDA and CDR2 SQIVND (reference sequence). This CDR3 has 15 amino acids. V lost 4 bases and J lost 1; bases outside the gene matches: 2. The DNA for the CDR3 is TGTGCCAGTAGTAGGGACAGGGCCAGCAATCAGCCCCAGCATTTT. Its translation: CASSRDRASNQPQHF.

The chain combines TRBV11-2 with TRBJ2-2; perhaps TRBD2 as D (7 bases). CDR1 is SGHAT and CDR2 is FQNNGV in the germline V gene. The CDR3 has 15 amino acids. V lost 3 bases to trimming and J lost 5 bases, with 13 bases between them. The CDR3 is CASSLLQGGTGELFF. The CDR3 DNA is TGTGCCAGCAGCTTGCTACAGGGAGGGACCGGGGAGCTGTTTTTT. The whole variable domain, remainder taken from reference TRBV11-2 and TRBJ2-2, is EAGVAQSPRYKIIEKRQSVAFWCNPISGHATLYWYQQILGQGPKLLIQFQNNGVVDDSQLPKDRFSAERLKGVDSTLKIQPAKLEDSAVYLCASSLLQGGTGELFFGEGSRLTVL.

The V call is TRBV30, the J call TRBJ1-4, with a weak D call TRBD1 (5 bases). In germline, CDR1 is GTSNPN, CDR2 SVGIG (reference sequence). The CDR3 has 14 amino acids. V lost 2 bases, J lost 6 bases, and 13 bases lay in between. The CDR3 DNA reads as TGTGCCTGGAGTTCAGGGAGGCTTTATGAAAAACTGTTTTTT. It encodes CAWSSGRLYEKLFF.

The table lists this clone with a count of one. V is TRBV29-1 and J is TRBJ2-1; 7 positions agree with TRBD2. Germline CDR1 is SQVTM and CDR2 is ANQGSEA. V lost 7 bases, J lost 7 bases, and 7 bases stayed unmatched. The CDR3 spans 12 residues. The CDR3 is CSDRGGTNEQFF. CDR3 DNA sequence: TGCAGCGACCGCGGGGGAACAAATGAGCAGTTCTTC.

This clone occurred once. The chain recombines TRBV20-1 with TRBJ2-1; TRBD2 aligns across 7 bases. The germline V gene encodes CDR1 DFQATT and CDR2 SNEGSKA (reference sequence). J gave up 5 bases and V 3 bases, and 7 bases lay outside the gene matches. There are 14 residues in the CDR3. CDR3 nucleotide sequence: TGCAGTGCTAGTCGCGGGAGCGCAGACAATGAGCAGTTCTTC. It translates to CSASRGSADNEQFF.

The J gene is TRBJ1-1, the V gene TRBV3-1 (or the pseudogene TRBV3-2); D not certain. Germline V CDR1 and CDR2: LGHDT, YNNKEL (reference sequence). Trimming stripped 3 bases from V and 4 bases from J, with 6 bases between. The CDR3 is 12 amino acids. The CDR3 DNA reads as TGTGCCAGCAGCCACAGACTCACTGAAGCTTTCTTT. Residues: CASSHRLTEAFF.

V gene TRBV9 combines with J gene TRBJ2-5; 9 nucleotides match TRBD2. V lost 3 bases to trimming and J lost 2 bases; unmatched junction nucleotides: 11. Germline V gives CDR1 SGDLS, CDR2 YYNGEE. The CDR3 loop spans 17 amino acids. CDR3 sequence: CASSASILTSGQETQYF. CDR3 coding DNA: TGTGCCAGCAGCGCATCGATATTGACTAGCGGACAAGAGACCCAGTACTTC.

The rearrangement joins TRBV3-1 (or the pseudogene TRBV3-2) to TRBJ2-1; 10 bases are a match to TRBD2. Germline trimming cut 1 base from V and 10 bases from J; bases unmatched to any gene: 4. Looked up from germline, CDR1 is LGHDT and CDR2 is YNNKEL (reference sequence). The CDR3 spans 14 residues. The CDR3 DNA is TGTGCCAGCAGCCAAGCCACTAGCGGGATGGAGCAGTTCTTC. Its translation is CASSQATSGMEQFF.

This chain uses TRBV2 with TRBJ1-1; a possible D gene is TRBD1 (6 bases). With 3 bases removed from V and 4 bases from J, the gap between germline ends came to 12 bases. The CDR3 length is 14 residues. Germline assignment: CDR1 SNHLY and CDR2 FYNNEI. The CDR3 sequence is CASSDRQAPTEAFF. Written as DNA, the CDR3 is TGTGCCAGCAGTGACCGACAGGCTCCCACTGAAGCTTTCTTT.